This T cell receptor beta chain was obtained from a study of response to subunit inactivated influenza vaccine. Overall study results and limits: It was the authors' suggestion that each seasonal influenza vaccination recruits few new T cells.

This clonotype was seen more than once but under ten times. Its antigen is as yet unknown. Trimming removed 3 bases from V and 9 bases from J; junction bases left unmatched: 11. The CDR3 is 16 residues long. Germline V gene sequence: CDR1 SGDLS, CDR2 YYNGEE. TCRdb redid the calling of the RT-PCR reads with MiXCR, one entry per CDR3 protein. The sample has approximately 700,000 distinct CDR3 sequences; about a sixth are singletons. The chain links TRBV9 to TRBJ2-1; the match to TRBD2 covers 11 bases. The receptor comes from a man aged 45-65 years who received an inactivated influenza vaccine. The sequencing here drew on PBMCs from blood, taken roughly 12 days after vaccination. DNA for the CDR3: TGTGCCAGCAGCGCCAGACTAGCGGGAAGTTTGGTTGAGCAGTTCTTC. Translated, it gives CASSARLAGSLVEQFF. The whole variable domain, remainder taken from reference TRBV9 and TRBJ2-1, is DSGVTQTPKHLITATGQRVTLRCSPRSGDLSVYWYQQSLDQGLQFLIQYYNGEERAKGNILERFSAQQFPDLHSELNLSSLELGDSALYFCASSARLAGSLVEQFFGPGTRLTVL.